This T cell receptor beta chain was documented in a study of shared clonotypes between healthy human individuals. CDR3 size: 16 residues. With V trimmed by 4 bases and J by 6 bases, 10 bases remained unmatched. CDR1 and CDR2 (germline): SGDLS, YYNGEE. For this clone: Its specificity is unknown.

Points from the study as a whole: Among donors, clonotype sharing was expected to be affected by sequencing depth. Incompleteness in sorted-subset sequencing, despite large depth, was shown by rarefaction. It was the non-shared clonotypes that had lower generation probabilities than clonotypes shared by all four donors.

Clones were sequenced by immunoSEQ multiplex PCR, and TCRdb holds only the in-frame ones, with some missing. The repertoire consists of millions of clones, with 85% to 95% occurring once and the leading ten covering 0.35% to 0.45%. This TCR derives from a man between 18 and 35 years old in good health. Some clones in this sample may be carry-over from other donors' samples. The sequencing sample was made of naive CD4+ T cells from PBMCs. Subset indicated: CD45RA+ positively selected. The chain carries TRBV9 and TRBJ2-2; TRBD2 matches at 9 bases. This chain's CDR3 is CASSIQAGGIAGELFF. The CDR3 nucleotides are TGTGCCAGCAGCATCCAAGCGGGAGGAATCGCCGGGGAGCTGTTTTTT.